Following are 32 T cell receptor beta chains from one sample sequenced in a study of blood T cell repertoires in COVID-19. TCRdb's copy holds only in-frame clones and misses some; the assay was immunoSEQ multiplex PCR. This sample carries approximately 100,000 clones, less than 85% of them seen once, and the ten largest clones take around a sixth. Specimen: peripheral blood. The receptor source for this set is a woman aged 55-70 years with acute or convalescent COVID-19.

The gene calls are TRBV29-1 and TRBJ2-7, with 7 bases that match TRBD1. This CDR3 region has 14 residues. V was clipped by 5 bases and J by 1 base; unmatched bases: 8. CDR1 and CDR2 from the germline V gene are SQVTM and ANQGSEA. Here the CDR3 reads CSVYPGTESYEQYF. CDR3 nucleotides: TGCAGCGTTTACCCCGGGACAGAGTCCTACGAGCAGTACTTC.

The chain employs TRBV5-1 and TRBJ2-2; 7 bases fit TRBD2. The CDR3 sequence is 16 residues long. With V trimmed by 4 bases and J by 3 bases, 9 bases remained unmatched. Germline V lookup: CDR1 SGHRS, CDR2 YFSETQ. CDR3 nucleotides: TGCGCCAGCAGCCCACGGTTTCGGGGGGACACCGGGGAGCTGTTTTTT. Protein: CASSPRFRGDTGELFF. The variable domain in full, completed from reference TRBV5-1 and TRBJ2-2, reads KAGVTQTPRYLIKTRGQQVTLSCSPISGHRSVSWYQQTPGQGLQFLFEYFSETQRNKGNFPGRFSGRQFSNSRSEMNVSTLELGDSALYLCASSPRFRGDTGELFFGEGSRLTVL.

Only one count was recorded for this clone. As DNA, the CDR3 is TGTGCCAGCAGCCGCGTGGTTGGGGCCAACTATGGCTACACCTTC. Translated, it gives CASSRVVGANYGYTF. The chain joins TRBV7-6 to TRBJ1-2; D possibly corresponds to TRBD1 (5 bases). The CDR3 has 15 residues. Germline-derived CDR1 and CDR2 are SGHVS and FNYEAQ. V was cut by 5 bases and J by 2 bases, with 15 bases left in between.

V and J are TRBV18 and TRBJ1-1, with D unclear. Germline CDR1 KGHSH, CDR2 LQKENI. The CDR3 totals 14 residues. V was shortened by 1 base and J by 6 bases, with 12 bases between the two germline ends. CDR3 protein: CASSPRRVLSEAFF. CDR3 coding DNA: TGTGCCAGCTCACCACGGCGGGTTTTATCTGAAGCTTTCTTT. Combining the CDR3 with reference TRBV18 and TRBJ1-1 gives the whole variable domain NAGVMQNPRHLVRRRGQEARLRCSPMKGHSHVYWYRQLPEEGLKFMVYLQKENIIDESGMPKERFSAEFPKEGPSILRIQQVVRGDSAAYFCASSPRRVLSEAFFGQGTRLTVV.

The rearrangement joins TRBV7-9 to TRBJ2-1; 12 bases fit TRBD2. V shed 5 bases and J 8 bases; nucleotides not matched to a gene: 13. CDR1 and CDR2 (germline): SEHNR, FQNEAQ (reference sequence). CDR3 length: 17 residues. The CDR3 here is CASSLPTSGSSGDEQFF. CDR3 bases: TGTGCCAGCAGCCTGCCGACTAGCGGGAGTTCAGGGGATGAGCAGTTCTTC.

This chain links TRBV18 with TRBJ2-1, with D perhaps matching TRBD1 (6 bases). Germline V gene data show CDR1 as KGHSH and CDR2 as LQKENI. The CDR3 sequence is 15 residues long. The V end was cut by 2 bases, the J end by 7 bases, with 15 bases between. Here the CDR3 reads CASSPSAGAVNEQFF. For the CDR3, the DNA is TGTGCCAGCTCACCATCCGCAGGGGCGGTAAATGAGCAGTTCTTC.

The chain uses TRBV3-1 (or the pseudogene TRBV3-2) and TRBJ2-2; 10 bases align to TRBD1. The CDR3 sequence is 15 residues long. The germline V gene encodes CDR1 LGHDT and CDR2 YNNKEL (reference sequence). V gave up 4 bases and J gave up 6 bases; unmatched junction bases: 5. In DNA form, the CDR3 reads TGTGCCAGCAGCCGCCGGGACAGGGGTTCCGGGGAGCTGTTTTTT. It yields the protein CASSRRDRGSGELFF.

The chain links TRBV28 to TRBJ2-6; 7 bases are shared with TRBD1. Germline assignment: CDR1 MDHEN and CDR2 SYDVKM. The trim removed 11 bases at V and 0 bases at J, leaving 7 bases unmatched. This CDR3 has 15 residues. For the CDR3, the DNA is TGTGCCTCCCGGGACAGTATCTCTGGGGCCAACGTCCTGACTTTC. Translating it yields CASRDSISGANVLTF.

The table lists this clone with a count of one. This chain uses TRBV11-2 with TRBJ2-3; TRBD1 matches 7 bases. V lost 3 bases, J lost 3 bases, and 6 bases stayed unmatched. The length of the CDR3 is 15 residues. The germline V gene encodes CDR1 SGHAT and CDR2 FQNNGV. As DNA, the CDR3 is TGTGCCAGCAGCTTGCCGGGACAGTTAACAGATACGCAGTATTTT. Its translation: CASSLPGQLTDTQYF.

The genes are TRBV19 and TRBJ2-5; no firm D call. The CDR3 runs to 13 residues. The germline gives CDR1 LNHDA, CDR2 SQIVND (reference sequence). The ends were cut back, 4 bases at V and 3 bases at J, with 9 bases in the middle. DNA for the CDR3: TGTGCCAGTAGTAGTTTTCTAGAAGAGACCCAGTACTTC. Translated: CASSSFLEETQYF.

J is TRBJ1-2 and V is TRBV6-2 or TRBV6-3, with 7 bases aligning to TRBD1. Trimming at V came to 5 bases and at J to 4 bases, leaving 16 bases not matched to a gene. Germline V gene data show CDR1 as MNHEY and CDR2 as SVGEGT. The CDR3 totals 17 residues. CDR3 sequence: CASSTRGTVHSLYGYTF. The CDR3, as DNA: TGTGCCAGCAGTACCCGTGGGACAGTCCACTCCCTCTATGGCTACACCTTC.

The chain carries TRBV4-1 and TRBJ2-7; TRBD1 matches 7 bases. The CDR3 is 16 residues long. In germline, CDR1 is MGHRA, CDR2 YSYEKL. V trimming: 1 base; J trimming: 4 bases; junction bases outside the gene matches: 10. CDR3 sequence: CASSQVVGQVGYEQYF. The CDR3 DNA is TGCGCCAGCAGCCAAGTGGTAGGACAGGTGGGGTACGAGCAGTACTTC.

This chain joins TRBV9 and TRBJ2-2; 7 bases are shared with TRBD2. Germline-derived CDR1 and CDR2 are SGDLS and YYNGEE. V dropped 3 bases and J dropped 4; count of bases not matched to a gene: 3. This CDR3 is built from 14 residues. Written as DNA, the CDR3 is TGTGCCAGCAGCGCCACTAGCGCCACCGGGGAGCTGTTTTTT. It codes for CASSATSATGELFF.

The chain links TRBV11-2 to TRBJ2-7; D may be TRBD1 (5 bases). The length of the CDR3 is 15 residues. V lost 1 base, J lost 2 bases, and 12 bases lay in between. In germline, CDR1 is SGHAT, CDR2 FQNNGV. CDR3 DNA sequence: TGTGCCAGCAGCTTAGCGAGACAGACCACCTACGAGCAGTACTTC. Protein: CASSLARQTTYEQYF.

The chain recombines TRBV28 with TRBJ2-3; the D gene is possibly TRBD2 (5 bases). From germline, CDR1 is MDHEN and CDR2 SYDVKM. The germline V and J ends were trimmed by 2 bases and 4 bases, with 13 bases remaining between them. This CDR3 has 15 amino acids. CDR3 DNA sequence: TGTGCCAGCAGTTTACGGGGTCTGAGAGCAGATACGCAGTATTTT. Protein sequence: CASSLRGLRADTQYF.

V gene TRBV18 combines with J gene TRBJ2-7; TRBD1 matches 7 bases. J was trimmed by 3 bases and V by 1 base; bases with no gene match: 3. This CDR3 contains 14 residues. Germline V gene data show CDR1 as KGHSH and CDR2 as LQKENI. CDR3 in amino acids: CASSPLGTDYEQYF. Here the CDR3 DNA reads TGTGCCAGCTCACCACTCGGGACAGACTACGAGCAGTACTTC.

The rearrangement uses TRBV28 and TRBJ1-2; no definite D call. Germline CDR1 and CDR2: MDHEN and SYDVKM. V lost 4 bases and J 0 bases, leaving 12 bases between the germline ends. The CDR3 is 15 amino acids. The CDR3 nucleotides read TGTGCCAGCAGTTCCCGTGCGGTTTCTAACTATGGCTACACCTTC. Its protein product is CASSSRAVSNYGYTF.

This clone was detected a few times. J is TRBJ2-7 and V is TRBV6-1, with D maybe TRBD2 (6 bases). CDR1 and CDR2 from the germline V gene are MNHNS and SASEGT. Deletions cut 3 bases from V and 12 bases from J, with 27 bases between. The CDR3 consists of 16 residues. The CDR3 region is CASSDRSRDGEEGRYF. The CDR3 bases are TGTGCCAGCAGTGACCGATCCCGGGACGGCGAGGAGGGTCGGTACTTC.

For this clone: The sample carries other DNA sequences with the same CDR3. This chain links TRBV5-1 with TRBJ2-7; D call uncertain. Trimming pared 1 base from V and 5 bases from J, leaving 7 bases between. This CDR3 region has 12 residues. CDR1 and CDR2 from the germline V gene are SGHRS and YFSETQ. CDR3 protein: CASSLTAHEQYF. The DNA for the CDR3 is TGCGCCAGCAGCTTGACCGCGCACGAGCAGTACTTC.

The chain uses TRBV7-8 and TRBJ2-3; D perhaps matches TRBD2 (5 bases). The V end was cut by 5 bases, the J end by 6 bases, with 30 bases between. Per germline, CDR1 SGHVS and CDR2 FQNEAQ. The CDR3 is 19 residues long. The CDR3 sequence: CASSQKWGDPRSVEDTQYF. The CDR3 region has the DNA TGTGCCAGCAGCCAGAAATGGGGAGACCCCAGGAGTGTTGAGGATACGCAGTATTTT.

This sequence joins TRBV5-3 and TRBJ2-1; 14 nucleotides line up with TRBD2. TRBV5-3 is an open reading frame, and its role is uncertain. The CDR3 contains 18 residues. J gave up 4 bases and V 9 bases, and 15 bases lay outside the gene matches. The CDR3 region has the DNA TGTGCCATCCATAAGGGACTAGCGGGAGTGATTGAATACAATGAGCAGTTCTTC. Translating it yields CAIHKGLAGVIEYNEQFF.

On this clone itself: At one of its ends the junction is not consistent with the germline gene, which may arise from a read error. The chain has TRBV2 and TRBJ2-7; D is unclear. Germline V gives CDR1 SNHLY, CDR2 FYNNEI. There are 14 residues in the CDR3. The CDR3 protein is CASSVKPPAPPRIF. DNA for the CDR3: TGTGCCAGCAGTGTGAAACCTCCCGCGCCACCCCGTATTTTC.

The CDR3 DNA follows: TGTGCCAGCAGTTCGAGGCACGAGAACACTGAAGCTTTCTTT. Its translation is CASSSRHENTEAFF. This chain links TRBV6-5 with TRBJ1-1; D uncertain. Per germline, CDR1 MNHEY and CDR2 SVGAGI. The V and J ends lost 4 bases and 1 base respectively, with 10 bases between them. There are 14 residues in the CDR3.

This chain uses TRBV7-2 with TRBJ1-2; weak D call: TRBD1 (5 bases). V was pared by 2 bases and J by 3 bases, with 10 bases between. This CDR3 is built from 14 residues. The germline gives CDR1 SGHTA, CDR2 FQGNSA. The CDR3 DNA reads TGTGCCAGCAGCTTACGTCAGGGTGACTATGGCTACACCTTC. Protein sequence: CASSLRQGDYGYTF.

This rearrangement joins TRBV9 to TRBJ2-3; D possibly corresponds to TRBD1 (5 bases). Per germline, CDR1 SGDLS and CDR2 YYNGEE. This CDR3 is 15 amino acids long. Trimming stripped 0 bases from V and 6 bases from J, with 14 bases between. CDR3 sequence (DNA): TGTGCCAGCAGCGTAGGGGGCTGGGGCATGGATACGCAGTATTTT. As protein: CASSVGGWGMDTQYF. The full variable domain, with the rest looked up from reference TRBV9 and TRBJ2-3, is DSGVTQTPKHLITATGQRVTLRCSPRSGDLSVYWYQQSLDQGLQFLIQYYNGEERAKGNILERFSAQQFPDLHSELNLSSLELGDSALYFCASSVGGWGMDTQYFGPGTRLTVL.

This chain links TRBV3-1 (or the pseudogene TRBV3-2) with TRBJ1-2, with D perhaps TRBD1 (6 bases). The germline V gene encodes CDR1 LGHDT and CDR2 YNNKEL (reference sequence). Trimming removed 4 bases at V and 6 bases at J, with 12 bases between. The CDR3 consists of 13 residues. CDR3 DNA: TGTGCCAGCAGCCGAGGGACATGGGATGGCTACACCTTC. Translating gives CASSRGTWDGYTF.

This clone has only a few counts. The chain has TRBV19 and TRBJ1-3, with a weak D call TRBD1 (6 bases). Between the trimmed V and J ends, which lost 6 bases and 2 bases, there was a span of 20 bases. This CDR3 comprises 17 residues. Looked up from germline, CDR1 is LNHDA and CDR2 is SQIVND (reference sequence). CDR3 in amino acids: CASRQTTGHLTGNTIYF. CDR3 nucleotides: TGTGCCAGTAGACAAACCACGGGACACTTAACTGGAAACACCATATATTTT.

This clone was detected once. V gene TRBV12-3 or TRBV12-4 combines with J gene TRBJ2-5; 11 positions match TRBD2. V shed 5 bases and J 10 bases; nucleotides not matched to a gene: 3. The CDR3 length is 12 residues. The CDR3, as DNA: TGTGCCAGCAGTCCAACTAGCGGGAGCCAGTACTTC. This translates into CASSPTSGSQYF.

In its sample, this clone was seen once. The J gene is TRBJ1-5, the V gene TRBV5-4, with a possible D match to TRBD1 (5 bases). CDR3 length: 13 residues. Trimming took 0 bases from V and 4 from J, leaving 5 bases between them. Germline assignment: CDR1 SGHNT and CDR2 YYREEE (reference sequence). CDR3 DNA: TGTGCCAGCAGCTTGGACAGGAATCAGCCCCAGCATTTT. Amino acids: CASSLDRNQPQHF.

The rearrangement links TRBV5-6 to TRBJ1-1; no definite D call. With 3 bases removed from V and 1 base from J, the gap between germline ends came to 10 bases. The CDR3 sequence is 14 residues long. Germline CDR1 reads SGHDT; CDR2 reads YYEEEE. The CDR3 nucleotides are TGTGCCAGCAGCTCTCTACGGGAGAACACTGAAGCTTTCTTT. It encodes CASSSLRENTEAFF. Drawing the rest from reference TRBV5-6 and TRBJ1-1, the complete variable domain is DAGVTQSPTHLIKTRGQQVTLRCSPKSGHDTVSWYQQALGQGPQFIFQYYEEEERQRGNFPDRFSGHQFPNYSSELNVNALLLGDSALYLCASSSLRENTEAFFGQGTRLTVV.

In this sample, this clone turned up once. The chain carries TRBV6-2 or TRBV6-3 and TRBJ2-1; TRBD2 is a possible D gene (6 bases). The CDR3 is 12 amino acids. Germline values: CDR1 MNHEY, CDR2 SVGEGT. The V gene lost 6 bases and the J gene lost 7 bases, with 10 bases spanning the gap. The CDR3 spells CASSLLANEQFF. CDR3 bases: TGTGCCAGCAGCCTGCTAGCGAATGAGCAGTTCTTC.

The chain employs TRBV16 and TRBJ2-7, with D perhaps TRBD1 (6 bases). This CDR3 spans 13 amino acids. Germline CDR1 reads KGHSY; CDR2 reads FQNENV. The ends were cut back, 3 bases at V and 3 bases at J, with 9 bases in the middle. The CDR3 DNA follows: TGTGCCAGCAGCCAGATACAGGGCTACGAGCAGTACTTC. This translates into CASSQIQGYEQYF.